This T cell receptor (beta chain) was identified during a study of cytomegalovirus exposure and HLA in healthy donors. Study-level findings and limits: 87-base-pair reads could not separate some V segments, including TRBV6-2 and TRBV6-3. HLA-A and HLA-B allele assignments for most subjects were reportedly predicted accurately using TCR beta sequences.

Use of 60 Vbeta and 13 Jbeta primers characterized the PCR. Assay: immunoSEQ multiplex PCR; the TCRdb copy retains only in-frame clones and omits some. Here the sample spans about 72,000 clones, 82% being singletons. With respect to this clone: Its antigen remains unknown.

This CDR3 contains 15 residues. V was shortened by 5 bases and J by 5 bases, with 16 bases between the two germline ends. Germline V lookup: CDR1 MNHEY, CDR2 SMNVEV (reference sequence). The sequence derives from a man younger than 35 in good health and CMV-seronegative. The V and J genes are TRBV27 and TRBJ2-1; possibly TRBD2 for D (7 bases). Sequencing was performed on PBMCs. The CDR3 spells CASSRGGFWHNEQFF. The CDR3 DNA is TGTGCCAGCAGTCGCGGGGGCTTCTGGCACAATGAGCAGTTCTTC.